The rows below give T cell receptor beta chains drawn from one sample of a study of shared clonotypes between healthy human individuals. Here immunoSEQ multiplex PCR was the method, and the copy in TCRdb shows in-frame clones only, minus some. This table holds over 1.5 million clones, 95% to 99% found once. The sample was naive CD4+ T cells sorted from blood. Every receptor here comes from a young man in good health. Each CDR3 is given with its conserved first and last residue. A D gene is named only where the DNA matches it firmly. Size is stated for part of the rows, as once, few or many counts, or as a class when the clone is expanded.

>TRBV9|TRBD2|TRBJ2-7|.
CASSVGLAGSYEQYF
TGTGCCAGCAGCGTAGGGCTAGCGGGGTCCTACGAGCAGTACTTC
>TRBV20-1|.|TRBJ2-5|.
CSGAKQETQYF
TGCAGTGGGGCCAAGCAAGAGACCCAGTACTTC
>TRBV19|.|TRBJ2-3|.
CASSRQQVADTQYF
TGTGCCAGTAGTCGGCAACAGGTAGCAGATACGCAGTATTTT
>TRBV2|.|TRBJ2-1|.
CASSESGFLLVVF
TGTGCCAGCAGTGAATCAGGGTTTCTCCTCGTGGTCTTC
>TRBV5-4|TRBD1|TRBJ1-1|.
CASSTRGREAFF
TGTGCCAGCAGCACCAGGGGGCGGGAAGCTTTCTTT
>TRBV7-9|.|TRBJ2-5|.
CASSFPGTIEETQYF
TGTGCCAGCAGCTTCCCCGGGACAATCGAAGAGACCCAGTACTTC
>TRBV7-9|TRBD2|TRBJ2-7|.
CASSSGLAGNYEQYF
TGTGCCAGCAGCTCCGGACTAGCGGGAAACTACGAGCAGTACTTC
>TRBV10-2|TRBD2|TRBJ2-7|once
CASRVPGTSGTRSSYEQYF
TGCGCCAGCAGGGTACCCGGGACTAGCGGGACCCGGAGCTCCTACGAGCAGTACTTC
>TRBV6-6|.|TRBJ2-7|.
CASSYPVGDAFREQYF
TGTGCCAGCAGTTACCCCGTGGGAGACGCATTCAGGGAGCAGTACTTC
>TRBV5-1|TRBD2|TRBJ2-3|once
CASSSGLASTDTQYF
TGCGCCAGCAGCTCGGGACTAGCTAGCACAGATACGCAGTATTTT
>TRBV7-6|.|TRBJ2-4|once
CASSPPGRNIQYF
TGTGCCAGCAGCCCCCCCGGGCGGAACATTCAGTACTTC
>TRBV2|TRBD2|TRBJ2-1|.
CASRATSGRPFF
TGTGCCAGCAGAGCCACTAGCGGGAGACCGTTCTTC
>TRBV27|TRBD2|TRBJ2-1|.
CASSFLAGQNEQFF
TGTGCCAGCAGTTTCTTAGCGGGACAAAATGAGCAGTTCTTC
>TRBV7-7|.|TRBJ2-7|.
CASSFSPDEQYF
TGTGCTAGCAGCTTTAGCCCGGACGAGCAGTACTTC
>TRBV28|.|TRBJ1-5|.
CASSLFWGHQPQHF
TGTGCCAGCAGTTTATTTTGGGGACATCAGCCCCAGCATTTT
>TRBV7-8|TRBD2|TRBJ2-1|.
CASSKQGTSGSSYNEQFF
TGTGCCAGCAGCAAACAAGGGACTAGCGGGAGCTCCTACAATGAGCAGTTCTTC
>TRBV5-4|TRBD1|TRBJ2-2|.
CASSGTGGADTGELFF
TGTGCCAGCAGCGGTACAGGGGGCGCGGACACCGGGGAGCTGTTTTTT
>TRBV30|.|TRBJ1-1|.
CAWSVRQGLGTEAFF
TGTGCCTGGAGTGTTCGTCAAGGGCTGGGGACTGAAGCTTTCTTT
>TRBV2|.|TRBJ1-5|.
CASSVENQPQHF
TGTGCCAGCAGTGTAGAGAATCAGCCCCAGCATTTT
>TRBV9|TRBD1|TRBJ2-7|.
CASSPRQGSSYEQYF
TGTGCCAGCAGCCCCCGACAGGGAAGCTCCTACGAGCAGTACTTC
>TRBV6-5|.|TRBJ2-2|.
CASSQGGVFGELFF
TGTGCCAGCAGTCAGGGGGGAGTTTTTGGGGAGCTGTTTTTT
>TRBV18|TRBD1|TRBJ2-7|.
CASSPPGQGAYEQYF
TGTGCCAGCTCACCTCCGGGACAGGGGGCGTACGAGCAGTACTTC
>TRBV7-9|TRBD1|TRBJ2-6|.
CASGPSTGSERANVLTF
TGTGCCAGCGGCCCCTCGACAGGGTCAGAACGGGCCAACGTCCTGACTTTC
>TRBV5-6|TRBD1|TRBJ2-1|.
CASSSRATGGLPTYNEQFF
TGTGCCAGCTCAAGTAGGGCGACAGGGGGCCTACCTACCTACAATGAGCAGTTCTTC
>TRBV7-2|.|TRBJ1-5|.
CASSFTRANQPQHF
TGTGCCAGCAGCTTTACAAGGGCCAATCAGCCCCAGCATTTT
>TRBV11-2|.|TRBJ2-7|.
CASSNRDALSYEQYF
TGTGCCAGCAGCAACCGGGACGCGCTCTCCTACGAGCAGTACTTC
>TRBV5-1|.|TRBJ2-1|.
CASSPGLTNEQFF
TGCGCCAGCAGCCCGGGACTGACAAATGAGCAGTTCTTC
>TRBV29-1|.|TRBJ1-2|.
CSVEEWRTVVANGYTF
TGCAGCGTTGAAGAATGGCGGACAGTCGTCGCCAATGGCTACACCTTC
>TRBV27|TRBD1|TRBJ2-1|.
CASTTGDRAYNEQFF
TGTGCCAGCACAACGGGGGACAGGGCCTACAATGAGCAGTTCTTC
>TRBV11-2|TRBD1|TRBJ2-7|.
CASKGTETGHYEQYF
TGTGCCAGCAAGGGGACAGAGACAGGGCACTACGAGCAGTACTTC
>TRBV15|TRBD1|TRBJ2-3|.
CATSRDLPQGAPDTQYF
TGTGCCACCAGCAGAGATCTACCACAGGGGGCCCCAGATACGCAGTATTTT